The 20 T cell receptor beta chains listed next were all sequenced from one sample in a study of CD8+CD57+ T cells in acquired aplastic anemia. The sequenced patients had an expansion of CD8+CD57+ cells seen by flow cytometry. Profiling of TCR beta VDJ combinations and CDR3 sequences used genomic DNA as template. TCRdb reprocessed the reads with MiXCR, giving one entry per CDR3 protein. This table has 150,000 or so distinct CDR3 sequences, roughly half appearing once. Sequenced material: sorted CD4+, CD8+, or CD8+CD57+ T cells (not recorded which) from PBMCs. All receptors derive from a human donor with aplastic anemia.

The V call is TRBV19, the J call TRBJ2-5; a weak D match, TRBD1 (6 bases). Germline V CDR1 and CDR2: LNHDA, SQIVND (reference sequence). This CDR3 has 12 amino acids. V shed 10 bases and J shed 3 bases, with 12 bases lying between them. CDR3 DNA: TGTGCCAATAAAACAGGGAAAGAGACCCAGTACTTC. Encoded protein: CANKTGKETQYF.

The chain has TRBV15 and TRBJ1-1; no definite D call. There are 11 residues in the CDR3. Looked up from germline, CDR1 is LNHNV and CDR2 is YYDKDF (reference sequence). V was clipped by 3 bases and J by 8 bases, with 7 bases between them. This CDR3 reads CATSRGREAFF. CDR3 coding DNA: TGTGCCACCAGCAGGGGGAGGGAAGCTTTCTTT.

This clonotype was observed at least ten times. This chain connects TRBV9 to TRBJ2-3, with TRBD2 matching 10 bases. Per germline, CDR1 SGDLS and CDR2 YYNGEE. V lost 3 bases and J lost 0; bases outside the gene matches: 16. The CDR3 is 20 amino acids. The CDR3 nucleotides are TGTGCCAGCAGCGAACAAACTCGACTAGCGGGTCCCTCTAGCACAGATACGCAGTATTTT. Translating gives CASSEQTRLAGPSSTDTQYF.

This clonotype appeared a single time. This chain joins TRBV2 and TRBJ1-1, with D perhaps matching TRBD1 (6 bases). V was clipped by 8 bases and J by 8 bases, with 18 bases between them. Germline values: CDR1 SNHLY, CDR2 FYNNEI. The CDR3 totals 13 residues. The CDR3, as DNA: TGTGCCAGCCTAGGACAGCCAGCCCTCGAAGCTTTCTTT. Its protein product is CASLGQPALEAFF.

The CDR3 nucleotides are TGTGCCACCAGTGATCCCCAGAGTTTTGGAGAGACCCAGTACTTC. The encoded protein is CATSDPQSFGETQYF. This chain joins TRBV24-1 and TRBJ2-5, with D uncertain. Germline CDR1 is KGHDR and CDR2 is SFDVKD. CDR3 length: 15 amino acids. V lost 3 bases and J lost 4, with 14 bases in between.

The DNA for the CDR3 is TGTGCCAGCAGCTTAGCGGGCGGTAGTTTAGGGACCCAGTACTTC. Its protein is CASSLAGGSLGTQYF. The rearrangement links TRBV11-1 to TRBJ2-5; D gene uncertain. The CDR3 covers 15 residues. The V end lost 0 bases, the J end lost 7 bases, and 15 bases lay between the germline ends. The germline CDR1 and CDR2 sequences are SGHAT and FQDESV (reference sequence).

The chain links TRBV12-3 or TRBV12-4 to TRBJ2-7; 10 positions match TRBD2. CDR3 length: 13 residues. V shed 8 bases, J shed 2 bases, and the junction held 3 bases outside the gene matches. CDR3 coding DNA: TGTGCCAGCCTGCTAGCGGGAGCCTACGAGCAGTACTTC. Amino acids: CASLLAGAYEQYF.

The rearrangement joins TRBV2 to TRBJ2-3; the D is unclear. Trimming stripped 3 bases from V and 2 bases from J, with 9 bases between. CDR1 and CDR2 from the germline V gene are SNHLY and FYNNEI. CDR3 length: 14 amino acids. The DNA of the CDR3 is TGTGCCAGCAGTGACAGCCGACACACAGATACGCAGTATTTT. Protein product: CASSDSRHTDTQYF.

This clonotype has a single count. A read error may explain this, as a much larger clone is one base away. This chain joins TRBV5-1 and TRBJ1-1; TRBD1 is a possible D gene (6 bases). The V and J ends lost 6 bases and 8 bases respectively, with 26 bases between them. The germline V gene encodes CDR1 SGHRS and CDR2 YFSETQ. The CDR3 loop spans 16 amino acids. CDR3 nucleotides: TGCGCCAGCACCCTTACTGACGCAGGGGCGGACTCCGAAGCTTTCTTT. Its protein is CASTLTDAGADSEAFF.

This chain connects TRBV4-2 to TRBJ1-6; D perhaps matches TRBD1 (5 bases). Trimming removed 0 bases at V and 13 bases at J, with 10 bases between. This CDR3 has 13 residues. Looked up from germline, CDR1 is LGHNA and CDR2 is YNFKEQ. In DNA form, the CDR3 reads TGTGCCAGCAGCCAAGAAGCGGGGGGGCCCCTCCACTTT. Amino acid sequence: CASSQEAGGPLHF.

This clonotype has more than one count but fewer than ten. V usage is TRBV10-3 and J usage is TRBJ2-7; TRBD2 matches at 12 bases. This CDR3 region has 14 residues. V shed 6 bases, J shed 4 bases, and the junction held 4 bases outside the gene matches. Germline CDR1 ENHRY, CDR2 SYGVKD. CDR3 amino acids: CAIRTSGSAYEQYF. The CDR3 DNA sequence: TGTGCCATCAGGACTAGCGGGAGTGCGTACGAGCAGTACTTC.

The CDR3 DNA reads as TGTGCCATCAGTGCCGACCCGTCCCAAGAGACCCAGTACTTC. This encodes CAISADPSQETQYF. This chain connects TRBV10-3 to TRBJ2-5; D is ambiguous. The CDR3 is 14 amino acids. Trimming took 4 bases from V and 1 from J, leaving 10 bases between them. Germline V lookup: CDR1 ENHRY, CDR2 SYGVKD.

About this clonotype: Without the conserved terminal phenylalanine or tryptophan, this CDR3 likely stems from a read error. V is TRBV15 and J is TRBJ1-6; TRBD1 agrees at 7 bases. The CDR3 is 15 residues long. The junction had 6 bases not matched to a gene; V was cut back by 3 bases and J by 7 bases. The germline CDR1 and CDR2 sequences are LNHNV and YYDKDF (reference sequence). This chain's CDR3 is CATSSRQGENSPLHS. The CDR3 nucleotides read TGTGCCACCAGCAGCAGACAGGGCGAGAATTCACCCCTCCACTCT.

The rearrangement joins TRBV24-1 to TRBJ2-1; 9 positions agree with TRBD1. CDR1 KGHDR and CDR2 SFDVKD come from the germline V gene. V lost 8 bases to trimming and J lost 6 bases; unmatched junction nucleotides: 4. The CDR3 has 13 residues. The CDR3 bases are TGTGCCACCAAGGACAGGGGTACCAATGAGCAGTTCTTC. Its translation is CATKDRGTNEQFF.

This chain joins TRBV2 and TRBJ2-1; tentative D call: TRBD2 (5 bases). CDR3 length: 15 amino acids. Deletions cut 3 bases from V and 5 bases from J, with 14 bases between. Germline V gene data show CDR1 as SNHLY and CDR2 as FYNNEI. The CDR3 coding sequence is TGTGCCAGCAGTGACGGAATGGACTTGGACAATGAGCAGTTCTTC. Its translation is CASSDGMDLDNEQFF.

Only a few counts were recorded for this clonotype. One junction end does not reproduce the germline sequence, and a read error may be involved. V is TRBV12-3 or TRBV12-4 and J is TRBJ2-1; D perhaps matches TRBD2 (6 bases). This CDR3 has 14 residues. The CDR3 sequence is CASSLPGTYNEQFF. CDR3 sequence (DNA): TGCGCCAGCAGTTTACCCGGGACTTACAATGAGCAGTTCTTC.

V and J are TRBV25-1 and TRBJ2-1; unclear D gene. CDR3 length equals 13 residues. Germline CDR1 is MGHDK and CDR2 is SYGVNS. V shed 3 bases and J shed 7 bases, with 10 bases lying between them. As DNA, the CDR3 is TGTGCCAGCAGTGATCGAAAGCATAATGAGCAGTTCTTC. Translation: CASSDRKHNEQFF.

The CDR3 bases are TGTGCCAGTAGTATAGCGGCTAGCAGGAGCGGAGGCACAGATACGCAGTATTTT. Translation gives CASSIAASRSGGTDTQYF. The chain has TRBV19 and TRBJ2-3, with TRBD2 as a possible D gene (5 bases). Germline CDR1 and CDR2: LNHDA and SQIVND (reference sequence). The length of the CDR3 is 18 residues. The V and J ends lost 1 base and 1 base respectively, with 18 bases between them. The full variable domain, with the rest looked up from reference TRBV19 and TRBJ2-3, is DGGITQSPKYLFRKEGQNVTLSCEQNLNHDAMYWYRQDPGQGLRLIYYSQIVNDFQKGDIAEGYSVSREKKESFPLTVTSAQKNPTAFYLCASSIAASRSGGTDTQYFGPGTRLTVL.

About this clonotype itself: A read error may produce the germline difference seen at one junction end. J is TRBJ1-1 and V is TRBV10-2; 7 bases map to TRBD1. The CDR3 loop spans 14 amino acids. CDR1 is WSHSY, CDR2 SAAADI, per germline. DNA of the CDR3: TGCGCTAGCAGCCCAAGGACAGGCCGACCTGGAGCTTTCTTT. Protein sequence: CASSPRTGRPGAFF.

This clonotype was observed at least ten times. The chain carries TRBV2 and TRBJ2-1; D is tentatively TRBD1 or TRBD2 (6 bases each). Germline CDR1 reads SNHLY; CDR2 reads FYNNEI. The CDR3 sequence is 14 residues long. V was clipped by 8 bases and J by 4 bases, with 15 bases between them. CDR3 sequence: CASPTGGGYNEQFF. The CDR3 bases are TGTGCCAGCCCTACCGGAGGGGGTTACAATGAGCAGTTCTTC.